The T cell receptor beta chain under discussion was sequenced for a study of T cell repertoires in cytomegalovirus infection. Using its own MiXCR run on the reads, TCRdb lists one record per CDR3 protein. The sample lists around 800,000 distinct CDR3 sequences; about 30% were seen once. This CDR3 is built from 12 residues. Looked up from germline, CDR1 is SGHVS and CDR2 is FQNEAQ. Trimming pared 3 bases from V and 10 bases from J, leaving 12 bases between. This clonotype was seen a single time. Antigen: not known. A much larger clone sits a single nucleotide away, making a read error possible. Source: cultured CD8+ T cells from PBMCs, taken from culture after CMV antigen stimulation. The chain uses TRBV7-8 and TRBJ1-2; possible D gene TRBD1, 6 bases. The receptor comes from a human donor in good health (CMV status not recorded). Some clones in this sample may be carry-over from other donors' samples. The CDR3 region has the DNA TGTGCCAGCAGCTTGGGGACAAACGACTACACCTTC. Encoded protein: CASSLGTNDYTF.